This TCR beta chain was observed in a study of blood T cell repertoires in COVID-19. Study-wide context: Sites in the United States, Italy and Spain provided acute and convalescent COVID-19 samples. Sources were T cells, B-cell-depleted T cells, or PBMCs; the material itself was cDNA or gDNA.

In the authors' workflow: The assay estimated nucleated cells by amplifying reference gene primers. The data were produced by immunoSEQ multiplex PCR, yet TCRdb's version contains in-frame clones alone and is incomplete. Clonal size and the V and J genes are those of that table, whereas D and trimming came from the DNA. The sample yields approximately 120,000 clones, roughly 88% seen once. Germline values: CDR1 MNHEY, CDR2 SVGEGT. This CDR3 is built from 15 residues. V dropped 2 bases and J dropped 0 bases, with 8 bases sitting between them. Sequenced sample: peripheral blood. This chain uses TRBV6-2 or TRBV6-3 with TRBJ2-4; D is uncertain. This clonotype originated in a woman older than 75 with acute or convalescent COVID-19. The chain's CDR3 is CASSYPQLAKNIQYF. The CDR3 bases are TGTGCCAGCAGTTACCCCCAATTAGCCAAAAACATTCAGTACTTC.